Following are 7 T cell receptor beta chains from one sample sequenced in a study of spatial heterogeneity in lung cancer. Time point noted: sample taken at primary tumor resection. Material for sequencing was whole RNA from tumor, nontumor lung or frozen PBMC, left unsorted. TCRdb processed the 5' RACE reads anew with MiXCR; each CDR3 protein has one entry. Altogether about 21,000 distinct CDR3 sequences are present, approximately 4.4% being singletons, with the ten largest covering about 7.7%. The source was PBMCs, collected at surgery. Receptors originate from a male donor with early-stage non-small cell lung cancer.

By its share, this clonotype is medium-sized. CDR3 nucleotide sequence: TGCAGCGTCCAGGGGGCCACAGATACGCAGTATTTT. It encodes CSVQGATDTQYF. The chain recombines TRBV29-1 with TRBJ2-3, with TRBD1 identical over 8 bases. From germline, CDR1 is SQVTM and CDR2 ANQGSEA. The CDR3 is made up of 12 amino acids. With V trimmed by 6 bases and J by 2 bases, 1 base remained unmatched.

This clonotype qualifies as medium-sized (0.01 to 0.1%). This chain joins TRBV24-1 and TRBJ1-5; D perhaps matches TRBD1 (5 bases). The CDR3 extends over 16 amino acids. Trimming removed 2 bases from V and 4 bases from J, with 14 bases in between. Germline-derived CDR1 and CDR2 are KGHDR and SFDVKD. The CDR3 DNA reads TGTGCCACCAGTGATTCTGGTACAGGAACTAATCAGCCCCAGCATTTT. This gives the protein CATSDSGTGTNQPQHF.

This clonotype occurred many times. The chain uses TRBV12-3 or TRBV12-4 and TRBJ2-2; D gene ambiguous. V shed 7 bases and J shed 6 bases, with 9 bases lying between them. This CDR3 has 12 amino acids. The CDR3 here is CASTFRAGELFF. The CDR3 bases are TGTGCCAGCACTTTTAGAGCCGGGGAGCTGTTTTTT.

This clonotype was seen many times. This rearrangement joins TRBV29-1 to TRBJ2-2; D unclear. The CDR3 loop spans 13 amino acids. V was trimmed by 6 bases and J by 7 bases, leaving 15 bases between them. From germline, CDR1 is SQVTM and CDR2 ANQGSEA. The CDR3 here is CSVGLWGNGELFF. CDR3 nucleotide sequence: TGCAGCGTGGGCTTATGGGGTAACGGGGAGCTGTTTTTT.

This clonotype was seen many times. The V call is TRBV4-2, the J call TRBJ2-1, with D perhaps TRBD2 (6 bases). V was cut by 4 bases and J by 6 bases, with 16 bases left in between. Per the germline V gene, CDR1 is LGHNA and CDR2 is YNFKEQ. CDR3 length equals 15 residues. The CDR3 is CASSPGGAGGNEQFF. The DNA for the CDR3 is TGTGCCAGCAGCCCTGGCGGGGCCGGGGGCAATGAGCAGTTCTTC.

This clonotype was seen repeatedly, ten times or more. CDR3 nucleotides: TGTGCCAGCAGTTTAAAAGGGACTAGCGGGAGTGTGACCCAGTACTTC. Its translation is CASSLKGTSGSVTQYF. The genes are TRBV27 and TRBJ2-5; TRBD2 agrees at 14 bases. Germline CDR1 and CDR2: MNHEY and SMNVEV (reference sequence). The CDR3 is 16 residues long. The V and J ends lost 2 bases and 7 bases, in that order; junction bases with no gene match: 6.

The CDR3 spells CASSLPLRLAGRQETQYF. The DNA of the CDR3 is TGTGCCAGCAGCTTGCCCCTGCGACTAGCGGGGAGGCAAGAGACCCAGTACTTC. The chain combines TRBV7-9 with TRBJ2-5, with TRBD2 identical over 11 bases. Germline V gene sequence: CDR1 SEHNR, CDR2 FQNEAQ (reference sequence). Unmatched junction bases numbered 11, after V lost 3 bases and J lost 2 bases. The CDR3 runs 18 residues.